This entry features one TCR beta chain sequence. It has no known antigen specificity. Base quality data are lacking; no much larger clone is found one base away. TCRbeta CDR3 regions were sequenced with the immunoSEQ Assay. After extraction, genomic DNA underwent amplification by bias-controlled multiplex PCR, followed by high-throughput sequencing. Under the source paper's analysis protocol: To quantify the absolute abundance of every unique TCRbeta CDR3 region, sequences were collapsed and filtered. T cell fraction was estimated by normalizing TCRbeta template counts to usable DNA, which was measured by amplifying reference genes present in all nucleated cells. Repertoire TCRs were annotated as SARS-CoV-2-specific by exact matching of V gene, CDR3 amino acid sequence and J gene to a known reactive TCR set. MIRA supplied the reference SARS-CoV-2 TCR set, which was filtered for enrichment in COVID-19-positive ImmuneCODE repertoires so that public or cross-reactive TCRs were removed. Using the MIRA antigens, annotated TCRs were further analysed by specific ORF or by position within an ORF. Breadth was defined as annotated unique rearrangements over total unique productive rearrangements; depth was the summed frequency of those rearrangements. TCR breadth was compared between groups using two-sided Wilcoxon rank-sum tests. The immuneACCESS repertoire file appears here via TCRdb, limited to in-frame rearrangements. These files lack a portion of the clones; in checked studies, under half of the deficit traces to unresolved V genes, and the cause of the others is not known. That table is the source of V, J and clone size, and D and trimming were worked out from the DNA. In this sample the table shows around 250,000 clones, around 88% of which occur a single time. The biggest ten clones account for less than 3.5% of the sample.

The trim is 6 bases for V and 0 bases for J, with a gap of 31 bases between the germline ends. Looking up the germline V gene (reference sequence) yields CDR1 MNHEY and CDR2 SMNVEV. The CDR3 runs 21 residues from the cysteine to the phenylalanine. CDR3 DNA is the only sequence kept; it has 63 bases, read in frame from the first base. These data are taken from a study of Ad26.COV2.S vaccination and SARS-CoV-2 variants listed by TCRdb under 2021. With respect to the entire study: Donors in the vaccine arm were drawn from COV1001, a multicentre, randomized, double-blind, placebo-controlled phase I-IIa trial testing Ad26.COV2.S in healthy adults. Ad26.COV2.S was administered intramuscularly at 5 x 10^10 or 1 x 10^11 viral particles, either as a single shot or as two shots given 56 days apart. TCRbeta repertoire sequencing was used to assess the specificity and breadth of SARS-CoV-2-reactive T cell receptors after Ad26.COV2.S vaccination. The TCR-sequenced set comprised around 30 samples: about 19 Ad26.COV2.S vaccine recipients, 5 placebo recipients and 8 SARS-CoV-2 convalescent individuals. Trial participants were randomized into five groups of five, in which low-dose or high-dose Ad26.COV2.S was given once or twice, or placebo was given on both occasions. Investigators did not know the trial group allocation while performing experiments and assessing outcomes.

Broader findings and caveats from the paper: Vaccine and placebo recipients had similar non-spike TCR breadth, a finding consistent with the vaccine containing only spike. After vaccination, spike-specific CD8+ and CD4+ T cell responses were reported to show substantial breadth. Ad26.COV2.S recipients had higher spike-specific TCR breadth than placebo recipients (P = 0.0014). The authors noted that total T cell responses may have been underestimated by the TCR breadth and depth analyses. The study was not powered for comparison of responses between vaccine doses or regimens.

The sample's treatment or condition label is to be understood as: some 20 received Ad26.COV2.S at low or high dose, single or two shots; several received placebo; per-sample allocation not given. For vaccine and placebo recipients, repertoires were sequenced using samples collected on day 63 after the first injection. In Cohort 1b, about 27 adults aged 18-55 years were enrolled at a single site in Boston, USA, between 29 July and 7 August 2020. As a vaccine, Ad26.COV2.S was a replication-incompetent adenovirus type 26 vector that expressed a prefusion-stabilized SARS-CoV-2 spike protein derived from the original Wuhan strain.

The starting material was peripheral blood, obtained in a trial of Ad26.COV2.S vaccine versus placebo. The receptor chain draws on TRBV27 and TRBJ2-3; the D call could be TRBD1 or TRBD2, with each sharing 6 bases. The receptor's source is a person between 18 and 60 years old who received the Ad26.COV2.S COVID-19 vaccine or a placebo. The CDR3 sequence is CASRPYPNLARGGPSTDTQYF. The sequence in DNA is TGTGCCAGCAGACCATACCCGAATCTAGCGAGAGGGGGGCCTAGCACAGATACGCAGTATTTT.